Listed here are 11 T cell receptor beta chains from one sample, sequenced in a study of regulatory T cells in long-lasting Graves disease. PBMCs provided the RNA from which the TCR library was made. MiXCR, applied by TCRdb to the reads, yields one record per CDR3 protein. The data contain more than 400 distinct CDR3 sequences, roughly 80% of them singletons. The sequencing used peripheral blood mononuclear cells (PBMCs), collected with antithyroid drug treatment, in newly diagnosed or persistent Graves disease (not recorded which). These receptors originate from a woman aged 25-40 years with Graves disease.

The genes are TRBV20-1 and TRBJ2-1, with 8 bases identical to TRBD2. Germline values: CDR1 DFQATT, CDR2 SNEGSKA (reference sequence). Unmatched junction bases numbered 10, after V lost 4 bases and J lost 8 bases. The CDR3 sequence is 14 residues long. CDR3 sequence: CSATKTGTSYEQFF. Written as DNA, the CDR3 is TGCAGTGCTACGAAAACCGGGACTAGTTATGAGCAGTTCTTC.

V is TRBV18 and J is TRBJ2-5; the D gene is possibly TRBD2 (6 bases). From germline, CDR1 is KGHSH and CDR2 LQKENI. The CDR3 sequence is 12 residues long. Between the trimmed V and J ends, which lost 2 bases and 5 bases, there was a span of 6 bases. For the CDR3, the DNA is TGTGCCAGCTCACCAGGGAGGGAGACCCAGTACTTC. It is translated as CASSPGRETQYF.

This chain joins TRBV28 and TRBJ2-7; D not resolved. This CDR3 is built from 12 residues. Germline CDR1 and CDR2: MDHEN and SYDVKM. V dropped 6 bases and J dropped 0 bases, with 6 bases sitting between them. As DNA, the CDR3 is TGTGCCAGCAGGACGAGCTCCTACGAGCAGTACTTC. This encodes CASRTSSYEQYF.

The chain has TRBV10-1 and TRBJ2-3; unclear D gene. Looked up from germline, CDR1 is WNHNN and CDR2 is SYGVQD (reference sequence). The CDR3 is made up of 14 amino acids. V was pared by 3 bases and J by 0 bases, with 7 bases between. Here the CDR3 reads CASSEGHSTDTQYF. CDR3 coding DNA: TGCGCCAGCAGTGAAGGTCATAGCACAGATACGCAGTATTTT.

A single count supports this clonotype. J is TRBJ2-7 and V is TRBV28; 7 bases line up with TRBD2. The germline gives CDR1 MDHEN, CDR2 SYDVKM. The CDR3 runs 15 residues. V lost 3 bases and J lost 2; bases outside the gene matches: 7. This CDR3 is CASSFFRDYPYEQYF. The CDR3 DNA follows: TGTGCCAGCAGTTTTTTCCGGGACTACCCCTACGAGCAGTACTTC. Complete variable domain (other parts from reference TRBV28 and TRBJ2-7): DVKVTQSSRYLVKRTGEKVFLECVQDMDHENMFWYRQDPGLGLRLIYFSYDVKMKEKGDIPEGYSVSREKKERFSLILESASTNQTSMYLCASSFFRDYPYEQYFGPGTRLTVT.

The chain recombines TRBV28 with TRBJ2-3; the match to TRBD1 covers 8 bases. The ends lost 5 bases at V and 1 base at J; junction bases unmatched: 5. The CDR3 totals 15 residues. Germline-derived CDR1 and CDR2 are MDHEN and SYDVKM. CDR3 bases: TGTGCCAGCAGTCTATCGGGACAGGGCACAGATACGCAGTATTTT. It translates to CASSLSGQGTDTQYF.

The chain combines TRBV5-6 with TRBJ1-5; D not certain. Germline CDR1 SGHDT, CDR2 YYEEEE. The ends were cut back, 2 bases at V and 6 bases at J, with 6 bases in the middle. CDR3 length: 12 amino acids. The CDR3, as DNA: TGTGCCAGCAGCTTCGGAGGTCAGCCCCAGCATTTT. This sequence encodes CASSFGGQPQHF.

The rearrangement joins TRBV15 to TRBJ2-2; 16 bases fit TRBD2. The V and J ends lost 2 bases and 3 bases, in that order; junction bases with no gene match: 6. The CDR3 runs 19 residues. Germline V gene lookup returns CDR1 LNHNV and CDR2 YYDKDF (reference sequence). CDR3 DNA: TGTGCCACCAGCAGATTGGGACTAGCGGGGGGGCCGGACACCGGGGAGCTGTTTTTT. Translating it yields CATSRLGLAGGPDTGELFF.

The chain recombines TRBV6-2 or TRBV6-3 with TRBJ1-5; 7 bases are a match to TRBD1. J gave up 1 base and V 5 bases, and 8 bases lay outside the gene matches. The CDR3 is 16 residues long. Germline values: CDR1 MNHEY, CDR2 SVGEGT. The CDR3 protein is CASSHWGRGSNQPQHF. CDR3 DNA: TGTGCCAGCAGTCACTGGGGCAGGGGGAGCAATCAGCCCCAGCATTTT.

This clonotype appeared a few times. The chain couples TRBV20-1 to TRBJ1-2; the D is unclear. Germline values: CDR1 DFQATT, CDR2 SNEGSKA (reference sequence). This CDR3 has 14 residues. Trimming removed 1 base at V and 2 bases at J, with 11 bases between. CDR3 loop: CSARGGRANYGYTF. The CDR3 region has the DNA TGCAGTGCTAGAGGAGGACGCGCCAACTATGGCTACACCTTC.

The chain is built from TRBV7-8 and TRBJ2-7, with 7 positions matching TRBD2. V dropped 5 bases and J dropped 6; count of bases not matched to a gene: 10. This CDR3 has 14 residues. Germline V lookup: CDR1 SGHVS, CDR2 FQNEAQ. Here the CDR3 reads CASSPGAGSGEQYF. CDR3 DNA sequence: TGTGCCAGCAGCCCGGGAGCGGGGTCAGGCGAGCAGTACTTC.